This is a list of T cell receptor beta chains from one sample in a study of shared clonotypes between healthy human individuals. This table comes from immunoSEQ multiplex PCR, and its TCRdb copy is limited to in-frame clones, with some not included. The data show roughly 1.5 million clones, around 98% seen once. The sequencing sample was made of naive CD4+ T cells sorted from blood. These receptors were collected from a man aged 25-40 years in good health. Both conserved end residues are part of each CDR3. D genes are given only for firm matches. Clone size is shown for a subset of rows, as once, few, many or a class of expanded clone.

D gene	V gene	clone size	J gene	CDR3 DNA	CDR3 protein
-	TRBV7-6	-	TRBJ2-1	TGTGCCAGCAGCTCCGCGTATCGGGAGCAGTTCTTC	CASSSAYREQFF
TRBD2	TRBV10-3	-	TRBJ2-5	TGTGCCATCAGTGGAGGCGGGGGGAAGACCCAAGAGACCCAGTACTTC	CAISGGGGKTQETQYF
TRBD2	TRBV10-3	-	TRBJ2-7	TGTGCCACCAACCCCCGGACTAGCGGGAGGTCCAGGAACGAGCAGTACTTC	CATNPRTSGRSRNEQYF
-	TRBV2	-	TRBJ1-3	TGTGCCAGCAGTGAAGTGGTAGGACAGCGATTTGGAAACACCATATATTTT	CASSEVVGQRFGNTIYF
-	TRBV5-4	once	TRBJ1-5	TGTGCCAGCAGTAATCAGGACAGCCCAGTCCTAAATCAGCCCCAGCATTTT	CASSNQDSPVLNQPQHF
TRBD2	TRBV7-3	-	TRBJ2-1	TGTGCCAGCAGCTTAGTGGGGACTAGCGGGAAAGATACTATGGAGCAGTTCTTC	CASSLVGTSGKDTMEQFF
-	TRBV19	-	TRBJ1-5	TGTGCCAGTGGCGGGACAAGTCAGCCCCAGCATTTT	CASGGTSQPQHF
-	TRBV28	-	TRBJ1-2	TGTGCCAGCAGTATGACAGGCCGGTACTATGGCTACACCTTC	CASSMTGRYYGYTF
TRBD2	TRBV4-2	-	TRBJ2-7	TGTGCCAGCAGCCACCGGAGCGGGGCAGCCTACGAGCAGTACTTC	CASSHRSGAAYEQYF
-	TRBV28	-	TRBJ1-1	TGTGCCAGCAGTTTTTGGAGGGAGAACACTGAAGCTTTCTTT	CASSFWRENTEAFF
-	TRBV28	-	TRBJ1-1	TGTGCCAGCAGCCAAGGGGGTGGCCTTGGGGCTTTCTTT	CASSQGGGLGAFF
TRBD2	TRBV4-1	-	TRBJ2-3	TGCGCCAGCAGCCAACGGGCTAGCGGGTTCAGCACAGATACGCAGTATTTT	CASSQRASGFSTDTQYF
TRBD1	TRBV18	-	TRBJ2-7	TGTGCCAGCTCACCCCGACAGGGTATCAACGAGCAGTACTTC	CASSPRQGINEQYF
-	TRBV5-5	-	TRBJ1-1	TGTGCCAGCAGCTTGGGGGTTAGGGACACTGAAGCTTTCTTT	CASSLGVRDTEAFF
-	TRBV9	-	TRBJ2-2	TGTGCCAGCAGCGTAGCTCGGCAGGAGAAGCTGTTTTTT	CASSVARQEKLFF
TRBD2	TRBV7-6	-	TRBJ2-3	TGTGCCAGCAGTATCCATCTAGCGGGATTCACAGATACGCAGTATTTT	CASSIHLAGFTDTQYF
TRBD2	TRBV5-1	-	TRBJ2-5	TGCGCCAGCAGCTCAACTAGCGAGGGCGAGACCCAGTACTTC	CASSSTSEGETQYF
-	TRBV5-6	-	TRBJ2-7	TGTGCCAGCAACTCTAGGGCCCGAAGCTCCTACGAGCAGTACTTC	CASNSRARSSYEQYF
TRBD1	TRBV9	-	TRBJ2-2	TGTGCCAGCAGCGTAGTAGGGGGCAGGTCCGGGGAGCTGTTTTTT	CASSVVGGRSGELFF
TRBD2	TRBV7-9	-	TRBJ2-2	TGTGCCAGCAACAAAATCCGGTCCGGGAGGAGGGGCACCGGGGAGCTGTTTTTT	CASNKIRSGRRGTGELFF
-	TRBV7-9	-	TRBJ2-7	TGTGCCAGCAGCCGACAGCAGTACGAGCAGTACTTC	CASSRQQYEQYF
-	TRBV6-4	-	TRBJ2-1	TGTGCCAGCAGCCTCAATCCCCTCTCCTACAATGAGCAGTTCTTC	CASSLNPLSYNEQFF
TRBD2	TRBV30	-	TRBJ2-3	TGTGCCTGGAGTCCATATCTTCCTGTAGCGGGAGGGTTCACAGATACGCAGTATTTT	CAWSPYLPVAGGFTDTQYF
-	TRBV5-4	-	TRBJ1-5	TGTGCCAGCAGCTGGGGGGGGGATCCCAATCAGCCCCAGCATTTT	CASSWGGDPNQPQHF
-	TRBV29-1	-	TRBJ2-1	TGCAGCGTTGAAGCGGGAAAAATCAATGAGCAGTTCTTC	CSVEAGKINEQFF
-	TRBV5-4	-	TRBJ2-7	TGTGCCAGCCGGACCCAGGGATCCCCCTACGAGCAGTACTTC	CASRTQGSPYEQYF
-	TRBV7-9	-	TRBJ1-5	TGTGCCAGCAGCTTAGGAGCCGGTGCGGGAGAGGAACAGCATTTT	CASSLGAGAGEEQHF
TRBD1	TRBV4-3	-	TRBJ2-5	TGCGCCAGCAGCCAACTTACAGGGGAAGAGACCCAGTACTTC	CASSQLTGEETQYF
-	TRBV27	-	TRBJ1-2	TGTGCCAGCAGTGGCGCCCCCAGGGGCTATGGCTACACCTTC	CASSGAPRGYGYTF
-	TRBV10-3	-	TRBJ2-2	TGTGCCATCATCTCAGACACCGGGGAGCTGTTTTTT	CAIISDTGELFF
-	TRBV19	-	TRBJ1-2	TGTGCCAGTAGTAGCCAGGGGCCCCAGGGCGGCTACACCTTC	CASSSQGPQGGYTF
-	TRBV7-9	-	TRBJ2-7	TGTGCCAGCAGCTTACACGGGGGACCCTACGAGCAGTACTTC	CASSLHGGPYEQYF
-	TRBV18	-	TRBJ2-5	TGTGCCAGCTCACCACCGTCGGGGAGAGAGACCCAGTACTTC	CASSPPSGRETQYF
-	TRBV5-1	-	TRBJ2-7	TGCGCCAGCAGCTTGTTGGACCGGACCCTAACCCCCTACGAGCAGTACTTC	CASSLLDRTLTPYEQYF
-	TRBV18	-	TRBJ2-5	TGTGCCAGCTCACCAATCTTACAAGAGACCCAGTACTTC	CASSPILQETQYF
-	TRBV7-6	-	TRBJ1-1	TGTGCCAGCAGCTTAGCTTTGGAGAACACTGAAGCTTTCTTT	CASSLALENTEAFF